These 14 T cell receptor beta chains came from one sample sequenced in a study of T-cell memory formation after mild COVID-19. MiXCR, applied by TCRdb to the 5' RACE reads, yields one record per CDR3 protein. The top ten clones hold approximately 12% of a sample with around 150,000 distinct CDR3 sequences, around a third of them seen once. Sequences were obtained from PBMCs or a T cell subset sorted from them (not recorded which). The receptors originated from an adult woman who had mild COVID-19 (a few samples of this study predate the infection). Cell type and time point are not known.

V usage is TRBV7-8 and J usage is TRBJ1-1; 9 positions match TRBD1. CDR3 length: 18 amino acids. The junction had 10 bases not matched to a gene; V was cut back by 2 bases and J by 0 bases. Germline V lookup: CDR1 SGHVS, CDR2 FQNEAQ. CDR3 coding DNA: TGTGCCAGCAGCTTAAGAGGGACAGGGAACCTTATGAACACTGAAGCTTTCTTT. It codes for CASSLRGTGNLMNTEAFF.

J is TRBJ2-5 and V is TRBV23-1; possible D gene TRBD1, 5 bases. TRBV23-1 is marked as an open reading frame, function uncertain. With 0 bases removed from V and 5 bases from J, the gap between germline ends came to 13 bases. The CDR3 is 15 residues long. The CDR3 DNA reads as TGCGCCAGCAGTCAATCGCCCCAGGGATCGGAGACCCAGTACTTC. Its protein product is CASSQSPQGSETQYF.

CDR3 loop: CASSFGPGTEGYTF. CDR3 in DNA: TGTGCCAGCAGCTTTGGTCCTGGGACGGAGGGCTACACCTTC. This chain links TRBV7-3 with TRBJ1-2; D might be TRBD1 (5 bases). Germline CDR1 and CDR2: SGHTA and FQGTGA. This CDR3 has 14 residues. V dropped 3 bases and J dropped 8 bases, with 16 bases sitting between them.

This chain joins TRBV20-1 and TRBJ1-2; no definite D call. Germline CDR1 reads DFQATT; CDR2 reads SNEGSKA (reference sequence). V shed 3 bases and J shed 4 bases, with 6 bases lying between them. The length of the CDR3 is 11 residues. The CDR3 coding sequence is TGCAGTGCTAGTTCGCTCTATGGCTACACCTTC. This translates into CSASSLYGYTF.

V usage is TRBV5-1 and J usage is TRBJ2-3; 8 nucleotides match TRBD2. Germline V lookup: CDR1 SGHRS, CDR2 YFSETQ. This CDR3 is 16 amino acids long. After removal of 5 bases from V and 5 bases from J, the junction contained 13 bases not matched to a gene. This chain's CDR3 is CASRRVGGGPGDTQYF. The CDR3, as DNA: TGCGCCAGCAGGAGGGTTGGCGGGGGGCCCGGAGATACGCAGTATTTT.

Only a few counts were recorded for this clonotype. The chain recombines TRBV7-9 with TRBJ1-1; D is possibly TRBD1 (6 bases). The V end was cut by 5 bases, the J end by 11 bases, with 18 bases between. The germline V gene has CDR1 SEHNR and CDR2 FQNEAQ (reference sequence). The CDR3 is 13 residues long. In nucleotides, the CDR3 is TGTGCCAGCAGCATTAGAGGAGGGGGAAGGGCTTTCTTT. This translates into CASSIRGGGRAFF.

The J gene is TRBJ2-1, the V gene TRBV29-1, with D possibly being TRBD2 (6 bases). Trimming shortened V by 1 base and J by 0 bases, and 13 bases separated the two germline ends. Germline V gives CDR1 SQVTM, CDR2 ANQGSEA. The CDR3 spans 16 residues. CDR3 residues: CSVEGLKRASYNEQFF. The DNA for the CDR3 is TGCAGCGTTGAAGGGTTGAAGCGGGCCTCCTACAATGAGCAGTTCTTC.

This clonotype was counted between two and nine times. The chain uses TRBV5-5 and TRBJ2-1; possibly TRBD1 for D (5 bases). The CDR3 length is 12 residues. The germline V gene has CDR1 SGHKS and CDR2 YYEKEE (reference sequence). Trimming pared 4 bases from V and 6 bases from J, leaving 8 bases between. The DNA for the CDR3 is TGTGCCAGCAGCCCAGACAGCAATGAGCAGTTCTTC. This translates into CASSPDSNEQFF.

CDR3 nucleotides: TGTGCCAGCAGCGTAGACCCCCGAGGGGGAGAGACCCAGTACTTC. It encodes CASSVDPRGGETQYF. V usage is TRBV9 and J usage is TRBJ2-5; D is possibly TRBD1 (6 bases). Looked up from germline, CDR1 is SGDLS and CDR2 is YYNGEE. This CDR3 has 15 amino acids. Trimming left V 0 bases short and J 4 bases short, with 13 bases between.

This chain's CDR3 is CATSDPLKREGVDTQYF. The CDR3 bases are TGTGCCACCAGTGATCCGCTAAAGCGGGAGGGCGTCGATACGCAGTATTTT. The V and J genes are TRBV24-1 and TRBJ2-3; 10 nucleotides agree with TRBD2. V lost 3 bases, J lost 6 bases, and 11 bases stayed unmatched. There are 17 residues in the CDR3. Germline assignment: CDR1 KGHDR and CDR2 SFDVKD.

The rearrangement links TRBV4-3 to TRBJ2-1, with D perhaps matching TRBD2 (6 bases). The CDR3 is 17 residues long. Deletions cut 1 base from V and 8 bases from J, with 21 bases between. Germline values: CDR1 LGHNA, CDR2 YSLEER. The CDR3 DNA reads TGCGCCAGCAGCCAAGGGGGGATAGCGGCCCTAGGGGATGAGCAGTTCTTC. It translates to CASSQGGIAALGDEQFF.

This clonotype was counted only a few times. The chain is built from TRBV4-1 and TRBJ2-7; D is possibly TRBD2 (5 bases). With 1 base removed from V and 6 bases from J, the gap between germline ends came to 16 bases. In germline, CDR1 is MGHRA, CDR2 YSYEKL. The CDR3 spans 15 residues. CDR3 sequence reads: CASSQGTWGPSEQYF. The CDR3 nucleotides read TGCGCCAGCAGCCAAGGGACTTGGGGTCCATCCGAGCAGTACTTC.

This clonotype appeared many times. The genes are TRBV6-6 and TRBJ2-2; 7 nucleotides line up with TRBD1. Germline V CDR1 and CDR2: MNHNY, SVGAGI (reference sequence). J gave up 6 bases and V 4 bases, and 14 bases lay outside the gene matches. CDR3 length: 17 residues. CDR3 residues: CASSSGQQIFSSGELFF. The DNA of the CDR3 is TGTGCCAGCAGTTCGGGACAGCAGATTTTTAGTTCCGGGGAGCTGTTTTTT.

The chain has TRBV3-1 and TRBJ2-1; TRBD2 might be the D (6 bases). In germline, CDR1 is LGHDT, CDR2 YNNKEL (reference sequence). Trimming shortened V by 2 bases and J by 8 bases, and 16 bases separated the two germline ends. The CDR3 is 15 residues long. The CDR3 reads CASSQRTNPFDEQFF. CDR3 nucleotides: TGTGCCAGCAGCCAAAGGACTAATCCTTTTGATGAGCAGTTCTTC.